This is a list of T cell receptor beta chains from one sample in a study of shared clonotypes between healthy human individuals. Using immunoSEQ multiplex PCR, the repertoire was profiled, and TCRdb retains in-frame clones only, with some absent. The sample includes about 680,000 clones, around 90% of them seen just once. Sequencing was performed on naive CD8+ T cells sorted from blood. The source of these receptors is a man aged 25 to 40 in good health. The CDR3 runs from the conserved cysteine through the conserved F or W. A D gene is named only where the DNA matches it firmly. Clone size, where shown, is once, few, many, or a class for clones that have expanded.

clone_size j_call v_call d_call cdr3_nt cdr3_aa
NA TRBJ1-1 TRBV20-1 NA TGCAGTGCTAGAGGATGGACGCTGGCTTTCTTT CSARGWTLAFF
NA TRBJ1-1 TRBV27 NA TGTGCCAGCCATCCTAAATGGGGTAACACTGAAGCTTTCTTT CASHPKWGNTEAFF
NA TRBJ2-1 TRBV9 NA TGTGCCAGCAGCGTAGGGGGGACCTACGAGCAGTTCTTC CASSVGGTYEQFF
NA TRBJ2-1 TRBV7-9 NA TGTGCCAGCAGGACGGGGTACAATGAGCAGTTCTTC CASRTGYNEQFF
NA TRBJ1-2 TRBV29-1 NA TGCAGCGTTGAGGTGGAGGGGGGAATTGACTACACCTTC CSVEVEGGIDYTF
NA TRBJ2-2 TRBV11-2 NA TGTGCCAGCAGCTTAGCCCACACCGGGGAGCTGTTTTTT CASSLAHTGELFF
NA TRBJ2-1 TRBV30 NA TGTGCCTGGGTGAACGGACTAACTACAGTCGATGAGCAGTTCTTC CAWVNGLTTVDEQFF
NA TRBJ1-1 TRBV9 TRBD1 TGTGCCAGCAGTGCAGGGGGCGAGAACACTGAAGCTTTCTTT CASSAGGENTEAFF
NA TRBJ1-6 TRBV2 NA TGTGCCAGCAGGGGCTTAACCCTCCACTTT CASRGLTLHF
NA TRBJ1-5 TRBV28 NA TGTGCCAGCAGGAAAGACAGGTATGACAATCAGCCCCAGCATTTT CASRKDRYDNQPQHF
NA TRBJ2-7 TRBV5-1 NA TGCGCCAGCAGCTTGGGTGACAGTCCCTACGAGCAGTACTTC CASSLGDSPYEQYF
NA TRBJ2-2 TRBV19 NA TGTGCCAGTAGCCCACTACGAACAGTCAACACCGGGGAGCTGTTTTTT CASSPLRTVNTGELFF
NA TRBJ2-1 TRBV6-6 NA TGTGCCAGCAGCGGCCAGGGGCGGGAGATCCGGAATGAGCAGTTCTTC CASSGQGREIRNEQFF
NA TRBJ2-7 TRBV6-5 TRBD1 TGTGCCAGCAGTTACCGGACAGGGTCCTCGGACAAGCAGTACTTC CASSYRTGSSDKQYF
NA TRBJ2-7 TRBV13 NA TGTGCCAGCAGGGGGGGTAGGCAAGGCGAGCAGTACTTC CASRGGRQGEQYF
NA TRBJ2-7 TRBV5-1 NA TGCGCCAGCAGCTACTTTGGGACGCAACAGGGAAGGGCCTACGAGCAGTACTTC CASSYFGTQQGRAYEQYF
once TRBJ2-5 TRBV12-5 TRBD2 TGTGCTAGTGGTCAAAACCTAGCGGGAGAGATACAAGAGACCCAGTACTTC CASGQNLAGEIQETQYF
NA TRBJ1-4 TRBV18 NA TGTGCCAGCTCAAAAGCGGACGGCTCCGGTGAAAAACTGTTTTTT CASSKADGSGEKLFF
NA TRBJ2-1 TRBV10-2 NA TGCGCCAGCAGCCCTCAAAATTACAATGAGCAGTTCTTC CASSPQNYNEQFF
NA TRBJ1-2 TRBV12-5 NA TGTGCTAGTGGTTTGGCACAATGGTATGGCTACACCTTC CASGLAQWYGYTF
once TRBJ2-1 TRBV20-1 NA TGCAGTGCTAGTAGTGGGAATGAGCAGTTCTTC CSASSGNEQFF
NA TRBJ2-5 TRBV6-5 TRBD2 TGTGCCAGCAGGACCCGGACTAGCGGGATGGAGACCCAGTACTTC CASRTRTSGMETQYF
NA TRBJ2-7 TRBV10-1 TRBD2 TGCGCCAGCAGTGACAGGACTAGCGGGATATTTACAGAGCAGTACTTC CASSDRTSGIFTEQYF
NA TRBJ2-1 TRBV5-1 TRBD1 TGCGCCAGCAGCCATACAGGGGGCCGGGGCAATGAGCAGTTCTTC CASSHTGGRGNEQFF
NA TRBJ2-1 TRBV7-9 NA TGTGCCAGCAGCTTTCAGCCTACTAGCTCCTACAATGAGCAGTTCTTC CASSFQPTSSYNEQFF
NA TRBJ2-1 TRBV5-8 TRBD2 TGTGCCACAGGACTAGCGGATTACAATGAGCAGTTCTTC CATGLADYNEQFF
once TRBJ2-6 TRBV7-6 TRBD1 TGTGCCAGCAGCCCGGGACAGCTCGGGGCCAACGTCCTGACTTTC CASSPGQLGANVLTF
NA TRBJ2-7 TRBV7-9 NA TGTGCCAGCAGCGGACAGATCTACGAGCAGTACTTC CASSGQIYEQYF
NA TRBJ2-7 TRBV6-1 NA TGTGCCAGCAGGGCTCCTTACGAGCAGTACTTC CASRAPYEQYF
NA TRBJ2-1 TRBV7-6 NA TGTGCCAGCAGCTTAGGGGGTTTGGGGTACAATGAGCAGTTCTTC CASSLGGLGYNEQFF
few TRBJ1-2 TRBV7-9 NA TGTGCCAGCAGCTTAGCGAGCACGGGGCTCGTCTATGGCTACACCTTC CASSLASTGLVYGYTF
NA TRBJ2-1 TRBV2 NA TGTGCCAGCAGTGATGACGGTAGCTCCTACAATGAGCAGTTCTTC CASSDDGSSYNEQFF